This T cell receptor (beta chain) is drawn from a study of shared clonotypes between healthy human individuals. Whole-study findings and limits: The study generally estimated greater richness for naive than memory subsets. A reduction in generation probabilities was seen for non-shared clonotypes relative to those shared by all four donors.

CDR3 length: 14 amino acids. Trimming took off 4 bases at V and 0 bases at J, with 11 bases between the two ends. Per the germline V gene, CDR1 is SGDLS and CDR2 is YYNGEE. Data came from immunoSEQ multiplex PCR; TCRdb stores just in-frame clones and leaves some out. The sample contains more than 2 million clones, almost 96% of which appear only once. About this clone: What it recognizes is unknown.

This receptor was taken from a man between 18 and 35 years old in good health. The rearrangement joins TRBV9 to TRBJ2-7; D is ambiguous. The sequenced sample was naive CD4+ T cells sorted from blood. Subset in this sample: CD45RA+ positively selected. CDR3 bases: TGTGCCAGCAGCCCACGGGCACACTCCTACGAGCAGTACTTC. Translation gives CASSPRAHSYEQYF. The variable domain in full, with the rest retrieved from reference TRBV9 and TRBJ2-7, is DSGVTQTPKHLITATGQRVTLRCSPRSGDLSVYWYQQSLDQGLQFLIQYYNGEERAKGNILERFSAQQFPDLHSELNLSSLELGDSALYFCASSPRAHSYEQYFGPGTRLTVT.